This TCR beta chain was identified in a study of relationships among human T cell subsets. Study results and limitations: Clones with over 100 reads held over 60% of CD8+ cytotoxic sequences. Across seven subsets, gene usage, CDR3 length and N-additions did not differ significantly. Th1, Th2 and regulatory T cells shared many CDR3 sequences.

Anti-CD45RO beads selected memory T cells out of the CD45RA-negative fraction. Subset-specific monoclonal antibody beads were used to isolate T cell subsets. TCR alpha and beta CDR3s were amplified from mRNA by semiquantitative ARM-PCR. ARM-PCR used tagged nested gene-specific primers, then communal superprimers for exponential amplification. From the multiplex PCR reads, TCRdb called clonotypes with MiXCR, one entry per CDR3 protein. The sample records thousands of distinct CDR3 sequences, around 49% being singletons. Details on this clonotype: Its matching antigen is unknown.

Trimming took off 8 bases at V and 5 bases at J, with 8 bases between the two ends. CDR1 SNHLY and CDR2 FYNNEI come from the germline V gene. This CDR3 has 11 amino acids. The sequenced material came from memory T cells sorted from blood. This TCR was sampled from a man in his forties in good health. The V call is TRBV2, the J call TRBJ2-3; D possibly corresponds to TRBD1 (5 bases). Here the CDR3 DNA reads TGTGCCAGCGCAGGGATAGATACGCAGTATTTT. Translating gives CASAGIDTQYF.